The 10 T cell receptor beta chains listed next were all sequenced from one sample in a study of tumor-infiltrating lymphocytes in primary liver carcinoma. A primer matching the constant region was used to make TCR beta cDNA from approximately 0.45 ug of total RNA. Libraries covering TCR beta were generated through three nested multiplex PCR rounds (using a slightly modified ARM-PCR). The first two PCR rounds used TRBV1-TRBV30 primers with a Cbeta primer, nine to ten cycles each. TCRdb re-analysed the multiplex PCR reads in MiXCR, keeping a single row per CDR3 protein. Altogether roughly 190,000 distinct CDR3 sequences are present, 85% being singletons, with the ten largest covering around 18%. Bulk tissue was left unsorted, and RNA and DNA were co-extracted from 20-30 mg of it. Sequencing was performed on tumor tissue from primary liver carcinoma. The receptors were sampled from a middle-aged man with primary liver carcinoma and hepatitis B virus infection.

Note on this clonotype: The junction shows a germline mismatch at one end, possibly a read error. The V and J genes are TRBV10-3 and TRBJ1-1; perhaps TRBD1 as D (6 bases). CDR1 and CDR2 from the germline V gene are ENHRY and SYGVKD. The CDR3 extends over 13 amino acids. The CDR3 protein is CATIGGPDTEPFF. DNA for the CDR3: TGTGCCACCATAGGGGGGCCCGACACTGAACCTTTCTTT.

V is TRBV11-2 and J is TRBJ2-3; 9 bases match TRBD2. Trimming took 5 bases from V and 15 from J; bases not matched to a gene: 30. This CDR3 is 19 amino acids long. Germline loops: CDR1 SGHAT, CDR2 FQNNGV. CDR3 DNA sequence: TGTGCCAGCAGCCGATCGCCGAGATTAGCGGGAGAGAGGACAGATACGGAATATTTT. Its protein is CASSRSPRLAGERTDTEYF.

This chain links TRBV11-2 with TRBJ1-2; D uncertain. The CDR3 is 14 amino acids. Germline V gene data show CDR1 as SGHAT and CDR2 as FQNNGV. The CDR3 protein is CVSSLDRAAYGYTF. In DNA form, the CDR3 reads TGTGTTAGCAGCTTAGATCGGGCAGCTTATGGCTACACCTTC.

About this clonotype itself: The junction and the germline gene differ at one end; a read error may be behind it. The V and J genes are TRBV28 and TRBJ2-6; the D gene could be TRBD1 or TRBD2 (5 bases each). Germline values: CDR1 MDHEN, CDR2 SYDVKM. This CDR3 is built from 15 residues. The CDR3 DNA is TGTGCCAGCAGTTCCGGGGCCACTGGGGCCAACGTCCTGATTTTC. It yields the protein CASSSGATGANVLIF.

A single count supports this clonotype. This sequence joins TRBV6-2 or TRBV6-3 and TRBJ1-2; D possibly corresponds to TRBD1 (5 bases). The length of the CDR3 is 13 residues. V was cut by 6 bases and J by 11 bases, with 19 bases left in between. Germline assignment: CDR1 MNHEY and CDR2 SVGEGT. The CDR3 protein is CASSPRGGYDYTF. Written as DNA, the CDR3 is TGTGCCAGCAGCCCCCGGGGCGGCTATGATTACACCTTC.

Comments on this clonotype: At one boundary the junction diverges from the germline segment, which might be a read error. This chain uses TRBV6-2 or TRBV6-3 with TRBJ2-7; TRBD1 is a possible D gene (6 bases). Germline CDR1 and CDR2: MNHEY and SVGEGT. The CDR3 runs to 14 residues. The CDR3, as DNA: TGTGCCAGCAGTCGATGGGACACACTGAATGAGCAGTATTTC. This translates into CASSRWDTLNEQYF.

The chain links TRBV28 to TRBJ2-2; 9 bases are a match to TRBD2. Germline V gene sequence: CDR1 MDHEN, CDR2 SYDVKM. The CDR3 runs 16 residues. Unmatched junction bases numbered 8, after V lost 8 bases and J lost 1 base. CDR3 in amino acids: CASRLAGLVNTGELFF. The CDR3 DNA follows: TGTGCCAGCCGGCTAGCGGGACTTGTGAACACCGGGGAGCTGTTTTTT. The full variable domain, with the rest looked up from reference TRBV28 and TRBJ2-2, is DVKVTQSSRYLVKRTGEKVFLECVQDMDHENMFWYRQDPGLGLRLIYFSYDVKMKEKGDIPEGYSVSREKKERFSLILESASTNQTSMYLCASRLAGLVNTGELFFGEGSRLTVL.

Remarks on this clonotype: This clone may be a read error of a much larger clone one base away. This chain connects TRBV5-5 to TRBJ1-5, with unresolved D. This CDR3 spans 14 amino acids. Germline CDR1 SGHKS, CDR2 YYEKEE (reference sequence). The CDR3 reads CTSSLVGNNQPQHF. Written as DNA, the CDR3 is TGTACCAGCAGCTTGGTGGGGAACAATCAGCCCCAGCATTTT.

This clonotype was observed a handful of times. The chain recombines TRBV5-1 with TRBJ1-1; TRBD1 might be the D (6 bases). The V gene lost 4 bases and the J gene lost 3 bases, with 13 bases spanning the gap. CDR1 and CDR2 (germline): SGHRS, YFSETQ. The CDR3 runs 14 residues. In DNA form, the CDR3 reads TGCGCCAGCAGCCTCCGACAGGCCGACACTGAAGCTTTCTTT. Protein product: CASSLRQADTEAFF.

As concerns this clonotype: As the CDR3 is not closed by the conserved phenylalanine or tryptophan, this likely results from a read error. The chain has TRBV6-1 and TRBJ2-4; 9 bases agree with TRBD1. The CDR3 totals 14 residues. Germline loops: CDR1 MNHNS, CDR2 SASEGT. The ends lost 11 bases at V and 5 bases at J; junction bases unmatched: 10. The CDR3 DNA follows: TGTGCCGGCGACAGGGGGTCATCCCAAAACATTCAGTACTGC. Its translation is CAGDRGSSQNIQYC.